Listed below are T cell receptor beta chains from one sample, sequenced in a study of blood T cell repertoires in COVID-19. Libraries were prepared by immunoSEQ multiplex PCR; TCRdb keeps only in-frame clonotypes and omits some of them. The sample has about 150,000 clones; roughly nine tenths are singletons. The sequenced sample was peripheral blood. Source of these receptors: a human donor in a cohort sampled during active COVID-19. CDR3s include the opening cysteine and the closing phenylalanine or tryptophan. Each record gives: clone size, D gene, J gene, V gene, CDR3 DNA, CDR3 protein. A D gene is named only where the DNA matches it firmly. Some rows mark clone size as missing; the rest say once, few, many or name a class of expanded clone.

. . TRBJ1-6 TRBV28 TGTGCCAGCAGTTTATCCCAGGGTTTCAATTCACCCCTCCACTTT CASSLSQGFNSPLHF
. TRBD1 TRBJ1-1 TRBV19 TGTGCCAGCAAGCGAGGTAGTGCAGGGGGGTTCACTGAAGCTTTCTTT CASKRGSAGGFTEAFF
. . TRBJ1-3 TRBV6-1 TGTGCCAGCAGTGACCCTGGACATTCTGGTGGAAACACCATATATTTT CASSDPGHSGGNTIYF
. . TRBJ2-1 TRBV25-1 TGTGCCAGCAGCGACACGGTATACAGGGAAACCTACAATGAGCAGTTCTTC CASSDTVYRETYNEQFF
. TRBD2 TRBJ2-1 TRBV5-1 TGCGCCAGCAGCTTGGCCCCCGGACTAGCGGACTACAATGAGCAGTTCTTC CASSLAPGLADYNEQFF
. . TRBJ2-3 TRBV7-9 TGTGCCAGCAGCTTAGGCCAGGGAATAGGGGATACGCAGTATTTT CASSLGQGIGDTQYF
. TRBD1 TRBJ2-1 TRBV10-3 TGTGCCATCAGTGAGTCTCTGGAAGGGGGCCCGTTCAATGAGCAGTTCTTC CAISESLEGGPFNEQFF
once TRBD2 TRBJ2-3 TRBV7-8 TGTGCCAGCAGCTTAGATACTAGCGGGGTTAGAGAAGATACGCAGTATTTT CASSLDTSGVREDTQYF
. . TRBJ2-2 TRBV5-4 TGTGCCAGCAGCTCGGGACAGAACACCGGGGAGCTGTTTTTT CASSSGQNTGELFF
. . TRBJ2-5 TRBV27 TGTGCCAGCAGTTTGAATATGCAGGAGACCCAGTACTTC CASSLNMQETQYF
. . TRBJ1-2 TRBV29-1 TGCAGCGTTGACCTTAACTATGGCTACACCTTC CSVDLNYGYTF
. TRBD1 TRBJ1-3 TRBV6-6 TGTGCCAGCAGTTACTTCGACCGGGACAGGGCAAACACCATATATTTT CASSYFDRDRANTIYF
. TRBD1 TRBJ1-2 TRBV7-8 TGTGCCAGCAGCTTATTATCAGGGACAGAAAACTATGGCTACACCTTC CASSLLSGTENYGYTF
. . TRBJ2-3 TRBV5-1 TGCGCCAGCAGCTCGAACGAAAGGCGGAGAAGGCCACCCACAGATACGCAGTATTTT CASSSNERRRRPPTDTQYF
. . TRBJ1-6 TRBV30 TGTGCCTGGAGAGGACATTCGAAAGGACCCCTCCACTTT CAWRGHSKGPLHF
many . TRBJ1-2 TRBV4-1 TGCGCCAGCAGCCAAGCCGGGACACCAAGATATGGCTACACCTTC CASSQAGTPRYGYTF
. . TRBJ1-2 TRBV5-1 TGCGCCAGCAGCTTGTGGGGGGATGGCTACACCTTC CASSLWGDGYTF
. TRBD2 TRBJ2-7 TRBV5-4 TGTGCCAGCAGCTTTAGCGGGGGGCTTACCTACGAGCAGTACTTC CASSFSGGLTYEQYF
once . TRBJ1-6 TRBV7-8 TGTGCCAGCAGCGCCAGGGTAGCCCCGAATTCACCCCTCCACTTT CASSARVAPNSPLHF
. . TRBJ2-2 TRBV7-3 TGTGCCAGCAGCTTAATACCGGCAGGGGAAGGCGGGGAGCTGTTTTTT CASSLIPAGEGGELFF
. . TRBJ1-2 TRBV6-6 TGTGCCAGCAGTTCAGGGCCCGGCTACACCTTC CASSSGPGYTF
. . TRBJ2-1 TRBV11-2 TGTGCCAGCAGGGGGGCCAATGAGCAGTTCTTC CASRGANEQFF
. TRBD1 TRBJ1-1 TRBV2 TGTGCCAGCAGCAGGGACAGGGTAAACACTGAAGCTTTCTTT CASSRDRVNTEAFF
few . TRBJ1-3 TRBV5-1 TGCGCCAGCAGCTTTTCGTTTTCTGGAAACACCATATATTTT CASSFSFSGNTIYF
. TRBD2 TRBJ2-6 TRBV30 TGTGCCTGGAGTCGGGGGGGTCGCTCTGGGGCCAACGTCCTGACTTTC CAWSRGGRSGANVLTF
. . TRBJ1-2 TRBV5-6 TGTGCCAGCAGCTTGGCCCGCGGGGCGGTTAATGGCTACACCTTC CASSLARGAVNGYTF
few TRBD1 TRBJ1-2 TRBV4-2 TGTGCCAGCAGCCAAATGGGAGAGGGGGCCCTCGGCTACACCTTC CASSQMGEGALGYTF
. TRBD2 TRBJ2-7 TRBV4-1 TGCGCCAGCAGCCAAGATTCGCTAGCGGGATTAGGCGAGCAGTACTTC CASSQDSLAGLGEQYF
once TRBD1 TRBJ2-1 TRBV10-3 TGTGCCATCAGGGGGGGACAGGGTACCAATGAGCAGTTCTTC CAIRGGQGTNEQFF
once TRBD1 TRBJ1-4 TRBV27 TGTGCCAGCAGTTTAGAAGGGGGCAATACTAATGAAAAACTGTTTTTT CASSLEGGNTNEKLFF
. . TRBJ1-2 TRBV7-2 TGTGCCAGCAGCCCCAGCTATGGCTACACCTTC CASSPSYGYTF
. . TRBJ2-1 TRBV27 TGTGCCAGCACCCCTAAGGGGTACAATGAGCAGTTCTTC CASTPKGYNEQFF
. . TRBJ1-2 TRBV9 TGTGCCAGCAGCGTCGCTTCTGGACATGGGATAAACTATGGCTACACCTTC CASSVASGHGINYGYTF
. . TRBJ2-1 TRBV11-2 TGTGCCAGCAGCCGACCTCGGGACTCATACAATGAGCAGTTCTTC CASSRPRDSYNEQFF
. TRBD1 TRBJ2-7 TRBV6-5 TGTGCCAGCAGTTTCGGACAGGGGGGATCCTACGAGCAGTACTTC CASSFGQGGSYEQYF
. TRBD1 TRBJ1-1 TRBV4-3 TGCGCCAGCAGCCAGGTAACAGGGGGGCGGGACACTGAAGCTTTCTTT CASSQVTGGRDTEAFF
. . TRBJ1-2 TRBV4-3 TGCGCCAGCAGCCAAGTTCGGGGGGGGAACTATGGCTACACCTTC CASSQVRGGNYGYTF
. . TRBJ2-7 TRBV6-2/TRBV6-3 TGTGCCAGCAGCAACAGGGTAGAGCAGTACTTC CASSNRVEQYF
. TRBD1 TRBJ1-4 TRBV5-6 TGTGCCAGCAGCGGGACAGGGGGCGTTGAAAAACTGTTTTTT CASSGTGGVEKLFF
. . TRBJ1-1 TRBV6-4 TGTGCCAGCAGTGACCTTATTACAGCGAACACTGAAGCTTTCTTT CASSDLITANTEAFF
. TRBD1 TRBJ2-7 TRBV19 TGTGCCAGTAGTATAGGACAGGGGGGCTACGAGCAGTACTTC CASSIGQGGYEQYF
. TRBD1 TRBJ1-2 TRBV6-5 TGTGCCAGCAGTACGGGACAGGGGATCTATGGCTACACCTTC CASSTGQGIYGYTF
few TRBD1 TRBJ1-2 TRBV5-4 TGTGCCAGCACCAGGGACAGCCTTCTTGGCTACACCTTC CASTRDSLLGYTF
once . TRBJ1-2 TRBV9 TGTGCCAGCAGCGACCCTGGGAGTCTGGGGGGCTACACCTTC CASSDPGSLGGYTF